The 10 T cell receptor beta chains below all came from one sample that was sequenced in a study of blood T cell repertoires in COVID-19. Only in-frame clones appear in the TCRdb table, and some are missing; sequencing was by immunoSEQ multiplex PCR. The data show fewer than 200,000 clones, approximately 82% seen once. What was sequenced was PBMCs or T cells enriched from blood (not recorded which). The receptors derive from a middle-aged man who had recovered from COVID-19.

The chain couples TRBV3-1 (or the pseudogene TRBV3-2) to TRBJ2-1; D is possibly TRBD2 (5 bases). CDR1 and CDR2 from the germline V gene are LGHDT and YNNKEL (reference sequence). V lost 2 bases, J lost 12 bases, and 8 bases lay in between. CDR3 size: 11 residues. This CDR3 reads CASSQIGGQFF. The CDR3, as DNA: TGTGCCAGCAGCCAAATAGGAGGGCAGTTCTTC.

This clone was counted a few times. The chain uses TRBV11-2 and TRBJ1-6; tentatively, D is TRBD1 (6 bases). Between the trimmed V and J ends, which lost 4 bases and 10 bases, there was a span of 14 bases. Germline assignment: CDR1 SGHAT and CDR2 FQNNGV. The CDR3 is 14 residues long. Here the CDR3 reads CASSSNADRSPLHF. DNA for the CDR3: TGTGCCAGCAGCTCAAATGCGGACAGATCACCCCTCCACTTT.

This rearrangement joins TRBV28 to TRBJ1-2, with D perhaps matching TRBD1 (6 bases). The V gene lost 6 bases and the J gene lost 1 base, with 6 bases spanning the gap. The CDR3 covers 12 residues. CDR1 MDHEN and CDR2 SYDVKM come from the germline V gene. CDR3 nucleotide sequence: TGTGCCAGCAGCAGGGGTAACTATGGCTACACCTTC. It codes for CASSRGNYGYTF.

Only a few counts were recorded for this clone. The chain links TRBV11-2 to TRBJ2-5, with TRBD1 identical over 7 bases. With 3 bases clipped from V and 2 bases from J, the junction kept 3 bases outside the gene matches. This CDR3 has 14 residues. Germline V gives CDR1 SGHAT, CDR2 FQNNGV. The CDR3 region has the DNA TGTGCCAGCAGCTTCCCGACAGGGCAAGAGACCCAGTACTTC. Amino acid sequence: CASSFPTGQETQYF.

This clone was observed a few times. This chain connects TRBV6-5 to TRBJ2-2; D perhaps matches TRBD2 (5 bases). V was trimmed by 7 bases and J by 1 base, leaving 10 bases between them. The germline gives CDR1 MNHEY, CDR2 SVGAGI. This CDR3 spans 14 amino acids. The CDR3 is CASTDYRNTGELFF. The CDR3 region has the DNA TGTGCCAGCACCGACTATAGGAACACCGGGGAGCTGTTTTTT.

The CDR3 DNA sequence: TGTGCCAGCAGCGTAGACAGGGGTGACACCATATATTTT. Translated, it gives CASSVDRGDTIYF. The chain combines TRBV7-2 with TRBJ1-3, with 8 nucleotides matching TRBD1. This CDR3 contains 13 residues. The V and J ends lost 5 bases and 8 bases, in that order; junction bases with no gene match: 5. Germline values: CDR1 SGHTA, CDR2 FQGNSA.

J is TRBJ1-1 and V is TRBV5-6; D is unresolved. Trimming took 3 bases from V and 6 from J, leaving 21 bases between them. The length of the CDR3 is 16 residues. The germline V gene has CDR1 SGHDT and CDR2 YYEEEE. This CDR3 reads CASSYTGSRFSAEAFF. CDR3 DNA sequence: TGTGCCAGCAGCTACACGGGGAGTAGGTTCAGCGCTGAAGCTTTCTTT.

The chain is built from TRBV4-1 and TRBJ1-6, with unresolved D. The CDR3 runs to 15 residues. Trimming left V 1 base short and J 8 bases short, with 12 bases between. Germline-derived CDR1 and CDR2 are MGHRA and YSYEKL. The CDR3 loop is CASSQGRFGDSPLHF. CDR3 DNA: TGCGCCAGCAGCCAAGGGAGGTTTGGGGATTCACCCCTCCACTTT.

The V and J genes are TRBV5-1 and TRBJ1-1; TRBD1 aligns across 7 bases. Per the germline V gene, CDR1 is SGHRS and CDR2 is YFSETQ. V lost 0 bases, J lost 1 base, and 6 bases stayed unmatched. The CDR3 has 16 amino acids. The CDR3 sequence is CASSLVGGRTNTEAFF. As DNA, the CDR3 is TGCGCCAGCAGCTTGGTAGGGGGCAGAACGAACACTGAAGCTTTCTTT.

The chain is built from TRBV18 and TRBJ1-2, with D perhaps matching TRBD1 (6 bases). V was trimmed by 5 bases and J by 4 bases, leaving 8 bases between them. This CDR3 has 12 residues. Germline V gives CDR1 KGHSH, CDR2 LQKENI. The CDR3 sequence: CASSEDSYGYTF. The CDR3 DNA sequence: TGTGCCAGCTCAGAGGACAGCTATGGCTACACCTTC.